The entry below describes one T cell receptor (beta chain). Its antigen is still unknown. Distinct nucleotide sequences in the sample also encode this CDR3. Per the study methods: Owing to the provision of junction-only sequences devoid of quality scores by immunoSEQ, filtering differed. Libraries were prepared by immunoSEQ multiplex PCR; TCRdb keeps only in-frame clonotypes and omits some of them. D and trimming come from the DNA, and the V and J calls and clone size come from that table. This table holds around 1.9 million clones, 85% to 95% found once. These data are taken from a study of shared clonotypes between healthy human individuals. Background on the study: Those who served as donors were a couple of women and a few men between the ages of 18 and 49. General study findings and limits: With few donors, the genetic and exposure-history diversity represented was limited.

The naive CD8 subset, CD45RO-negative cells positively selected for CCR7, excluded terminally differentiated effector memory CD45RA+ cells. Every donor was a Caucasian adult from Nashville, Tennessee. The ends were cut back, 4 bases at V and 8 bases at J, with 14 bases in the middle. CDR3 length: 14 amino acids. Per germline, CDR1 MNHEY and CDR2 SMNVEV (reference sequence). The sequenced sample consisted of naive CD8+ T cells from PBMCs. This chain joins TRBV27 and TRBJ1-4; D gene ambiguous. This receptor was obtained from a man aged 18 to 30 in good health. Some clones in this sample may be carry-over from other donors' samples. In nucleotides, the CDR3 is TGTGCCAGCAGTTCAACGGGAAGTGGGGAAAAACTGTTTTTT. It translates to CASSSTGSGEKLFF. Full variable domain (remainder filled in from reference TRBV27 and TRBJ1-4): EAQVTQNPRYLITVTGKKLTVTCSQNMNHEYMSWYRQDPGLGLRQIYYSMNVEVTDKGDVPEGYKVSRKEKRNFPLILESPSPNQTSLYFCASSSTGSGEKLFFGSGTQLSVL.